Presented here are 29 T cell receptor beta chains from one specimen sequenced in a study of blood T cell repertoires in COVID-19. Libraries were prepared by immunoSEQ multiplex PCR; TCRdb keeps only in-frame clonotypes and omits some of them. The table has approximately 220,000 clones, 83% seen once. The material sequenced was peripheral blood. The receptors shown here come from a woman between 35 and 50 years old with active or convalescent COVID-19.

This clone has only a few counts. J is TRBJ2-7 and V is TRBV6-5, with 7 bases that match TRBD2. The CDR3 extends over 16 amino acids. The V gene end was trimmed by 0 bases and the J gene end by 7 bases; junction bases not matched to a gene: 12. Germline V lookup: CDR1 MNHEY, CDR2 SVGAGI. The CDR3 loop reads CASSYSRLAADGEQYF. CDR3 in DNA: TGTGCCAGCAGTTACTCTCGGCTAGCGGCGGACGGAGAGCAGTACTTC.

The rearrangement links TRBV7-3 to TRBJ2-5, with D possibly being TRBD1 (5 bases). CDR1 is SGHTA, CDR2 FQGTGA, per germline. CDR3 length: 14 residues. V lost 4 bases and J 1 base, leaving 10 bases between the germline ends. This CDR3 is CASSSQVGQETQYF. The CDR3 nucleotides read TGTGCCAGCAGCTCACAGGTTGGCCAAGAGACCCAGTACTTC.

The chain has TRBV24-1 and TRBJ1-5, with 7 bases that match TRBD1. CDR1 is KGHDR and CDR2 is SFDVKD in the germline V gene. This CDR3 is 17 amino acids long. J gave up 2 bases and V 4 bases, and 10 bases lay outside the gene matches. The CDR3 here is CATSDNSGQEGNQPQHF. The CDR3 DNA reads as TGTGCCACCAGTGACAATTCCGGACAGGAGGGCAATCAGCCCCAGCATTTT.

The rearrangement links TRBV6-6 to TRBJ1-5, with 8 positions matching TRBD1. This CDR3 is 15 amino acids long. The trim removed 5 bases at V and 5 bases at J, leaving 8 bases unmatched. Germline assignment: CDR1 MNHNY and CDR2 SVGAGI (reference sequence). CDR3 region: CASSGIVTGDQPQHF. For the CDR3, the DNA is TGTGCCAGCAGTGGAATAGTGACAGGGGATCAGCCCCAGCATTTT.

This clone occurred once. Distinct nucleotide sequences in the sample also encode this CDR3. The rearrangement joins TRBV6-4 to TRBJ1-2; D uncertain. This CDR3 contains 13 residues. Trimming shortened V by 0 bases and J by 5 bases, and 7 bases separated the two germline ends. Germline V lookup: CDR1 MRHNA, CDR2 SNTAGT. The CDR3 loop reads CASSDSGSYGYTF. CDR3 nucleotides: TGTGCCAGCAGTGACTCTGGGAGTTATGGCTACACCTTC.

The rearrangement links TRBV27 to TRBJ1-4; the match to TRBD1 covers 7 bases. Trimming took 6 bases from V and 7 from J; bases not matched to a gene: 14. The CDR3 runs to 16 residues. Per germline, CDR1 MNHEY and CDR2 SMNVEV (reference sequence). The CDR3 DNA follows: TGTGCCAGCAGCCATAAATCGGGGACAGAGGGTGAAAAACTGTTTTTT. Translation gives CASSHKSGTEGEKLFF.

The chain joins TRBV30 to TRBJ2-7; tentatively, D is TRBD1 (7 bases). This CDR3 contains 13 residues. Germline lookup yields CDR1 GTSNPN and CDR2 SVGIG (reference sequence). The V end was cut by 5 bases, the J end by 3 bases, with 14 bases between. The CDR3 nucleotides read TGTGCCTGGGCACGACAGGGAGGCTACGAGCAGTACTTC. This codes for CAWARQGGYEQYF. The full variable domain, with the rest looked up from reference TRBV30 and TRBJ2-7, is SQTIHQWPATLVQPVGSPLSLECTVEGTSNPNLYWYRQAAGRGLQLLFYSVGIGQISSEVPQNLSASRPQDRQFILSSKKLLLSDSGFYLCAWARQGGYEQYFGPGTRLTVT.

V and J are TRBV29-1 and TRBJ1-2; 7 nucleotides agree with TRBD1. Per the germline V gene, CDR1 is SQVTM and CDR2 is ANQGSEA. Trimming took 7 bases from V and 4 from J; bases not matched to a gene: 12. This CDR3 spans 14 amino acids. CDR3 sequence (DNA): TGCAGCGGGGGAAGGGGGCAAGTTAGCTATGGCTACACCTTC. This sequence encodes CSGGRGQVSYGYTF.

This chain uses TRBV29-1 with TRBJ2-1; D is undetermined. Per the germline V gene, CDR1 is SQVTM and CDR2 is ANQGSEA. This CDR3 is 13 amino acids long. V was shortened by 0 bases and J by 4 bases, with 7 bases between the two germline ends. CDR3 amino acids: CSVEDTVYNEQFF. The CDR3 DNA reads as TGCAGCGTTGAAGATACGGTTTACAATGAGCAGTTCTTC.

The genes are TRBV7-9 and TRBJ1-4; D ambiguous. The CDR3 runs 14 residues. The V gene lost 3 bases and the J gene lost 0 bases, with 5 bases spanning the gap. Germline assignment: CDR1 SEHNR and CDR2 FQNEAQ (reference sequence). The CDR3 nucleotides are TGTGCCAGCAGCTTTCCGGCAACTAATGAAAAACTGTTTTTT. The encoded protein is CASSFPATNEKLFF.

This chain connects TRBV7-2 to TRBJ2-7; perhaps TRBD2 as D (7 bases). Germline lookup yields CDR1 SGHTA and CDR2 FQGNSA. The CDR3 runs to 16 residues. Trimming stripped 7 bases from V and 0 bases from J, with 19 bases between. The CDR3 loop reads CASIRPGGFSSYEQYF. CDR3 DNA sequence: TGTGCCAGCATCAGACCGGGGGGCTTCAGCTCCTACGAGCAGTACTTC.

The rearrangement joins TRBV14 to TRBJ1-1, with no clear D. The CDR3 extends over 13 amino acids. Trimming took off 7 bases at V and 0 bases at J, with 9 bases between the two ends. Germline-derived CDR1 and CDR2 are SGHDN and FVKESK. CDR3 coding DNA: TGTGCCAGCACAGGCATGTTGAACACTGAAGCTTTCTTT. This encodes CASTGMLNTEAFF.

The sample holds one count of this clone. This chain joins TRBV5-5 and TRBJ2-5, with unresolved D. V was clipped by 0 bases and J by 1 base, with 16 bases between them. The CDR3 totals 17 residues. Per germline, CDR1 SGHKS and CDR2 YYEKEE (reference sequence). CDR3 sequence reads: CASSLGPSGVGQETQYF. CDR3 bases: TGTGCCAGCAGCTTGGGGCCTTCGGGTGTGGGCCAAGAGACCCAGTACTTC.

This chain links TRBV24-1 with TRBJ1-2, with TRBD1 matching 9 bases. V gave up 2 bases and J gave up 5 bases; unmatched junction bases: 11. The CDR3 runs 17 residues. Germline CDR1 and CDR2: KGHDR and SFDVKD. CDR3 DNA: TGTGCCACCAGTGATTCTTACAGGGGGCGCAGATTGTATGGCTACACCTTC. It specifies CATSDSYRGRRLYGYTF.

The V call is TRBV6-5, the J call TRBJ2-5; TRBD2 might be the D (5 bases). CDR1 and CDR2 from the germline V gene are MNHEY and SVGAGI. This CDR3 is built from 14 residues. Trimming removed 0 bases at V and 5 bases at J, with 10 bases between. The CDR3 DNA follows: TGTGCCAGCAGTTACTCGAAACTAGTGGAGACCCAGTACTTC. Residues: CASSYSKLVETQYF.

J is TRBJ1-4 and V is TRBV2; 9 bases line up with TRBD1. In germline, CDR1 is SNHLY, CDR2 FYNNEI. The CDR3 extends over 16 amino acids. V gave up 6 bases and J gave up 4 bases; unmatched junction bases: 9. The CDR3 sequence is CASSYSGTGHNEKLFF. The CDR3 region has the DNA TGTGCCAGCAGCTATTCCGGGACAGGGCATAATGAAAAACTGTTTTTT.

This chain joins TRBV5-5 and TRBJ1-2; D is uncertain. Germline lookup yields CDR1 SGHKS and CDR2 YYEKEE (reference sequence). The length of the CDR3 is 14 residues. V was shortened by 2 bases and J by 6 bases, with 14 bases between the two germline ends. The CDR3 sequence is CASSFTGFRDGYTF. CDR3 DNA: TGTGCCAGCAGCTTCACGGGGTTTCGCGATGGCTACACCTTC.

The CDR3 region has the DNA TGTGCCAGCAGCTTGGGGACAGGGAGGTCCTACGAGCAGTACTTC. Translated, it gives CASSLGTGRSYEQYF. J is TRBJ2-7 and V is TRBV5-4, with 8 bases aligning to TRBD1. CDR1 is SGHNT, CDR2 YYREEE, per germline (reference sequence). This CDR3 region has 15 residues. J gave up 1 base and V 0 bases, and 3 bases lay outside the gene matches. The full variable domain, rest sourced from reference TRBV5-4 and TRBJ2-7, is ETGVTQSPTHLIKTRGQQVTLRCSSQSGHNTVSWYQQALGQGPQFIFQYYREEENGRGNFPPRFSGLQFPNYSSELNVNALELDDSALYLCASSLGTGRSYEQYFGPGTRLTVT.

This chain joins TRBV9 and TRBJ2-3, with 8 positions matching TRBD1. The CDR3 runs to 15 residues. V dropped 0 bases and J dropped 2; count of bases not matched to a gene: 2. CDR1 SGDLS and CDR2 YYNGEE come from the germline V gene. CDR3 sequence (DNA): TGTGCCAGCAGCGTAGGACAGGGGAACACAGATACGCAGTATTTT. Protein sequence: CASSVGQGNTDTQYF.

The V call is TRBV11-2, the J call TRBJ2-3; 11 bases fit TRBD1. V lost 5 bases, J lost 6 bases, and 7 bases stayed unmatched. The CDR3 runs 15 residues. Per germline, CDR1 SGHAT and CDR2 FQNNGV. The CDR3 DNA reads TGTGCCAGCAGCCTAAGGACAGGGGGCGTTGATACGCAGTATTTT. It specifies CASSLRTGGVDTQYF.

This clone was seen a few times. The chain is built from TRBV2 and TRBJ2-1; 8 positions match TRBD2. Looked up from germline, CDR1 is SNHLY and CDR2 is FYNNEI. The CDR3 is 16 residues long. Losses at the gene ends were 6 bases for V and 0 bases for J; bases not matched to a gene: 7. Here the CDR3 DNA reads TGTGCCAGCAGCTTTACTAGCGGCAGCTCCTACAATGAGCAGTTCTTC. Translating gives CASSFTSGSSYNEQFF. Combining the CDR3 with reference TRBV2 and TRBJ2-1 gives the whole variable domain EPEVTQTPSHQVTQMGQEVILRCVPISNHLYFYWYRQILGQKVEFLVSFYNNEISEKSEIFDDQFSVERPDGSNFTLKIRSTKLEDSAMYFCASSFTSGSSYNEQFFGPGTRLTVL.

CDR3 residues: CASSSQSLSGNTIYF. The DNA of the CDR3 is TGTGCCAGTAGTTCACAGAGCCTCTCTGGAAACACCATATATTTT. The chain carries TRBV19 and TRBJ1-3; no firm D call. Between the trimmed V and J ends, which lost 5 bases and 0 bases, there was a span of 11 bases. The CDR3 spans 15 residues. Germline CDR1 reads LNHDA; CDR2 reads SQIVND (reference sequence).

The rearrangement joins TRBV6-5 to TRBJ1-1; D call uncertain. The CDR3 sequence is 14 residues long. Trimming took off 4 bases at V and 4 bases at J, with 13 bases between the two ends. Looked up from germline, CDR1 is MNHEY and CDR2 is SVGAGI. The CDR3, as DNA: TGTGCCAGCAGTTTCTGGGCCGAGGGCACTGAAGCTTTCTTT. It specifies CASSFWAEGTEAFF.

The J gene is TRBJ1-4, the V gene TRBV2; 9 bases agree with TRBD1. The CDR3 consists of 15 residues. V was pared by 3 bases and J by 7 bases, with 6 bases of the junction left unmatched. Germline V gene lookup returns CDR1 SNHLY and CDR2 FYNNEI. DNA of the CDR3: TGTGCCAGCAGTGACACAGGGGGCGCATCTGAAAAACTGTTTTTT. It is translated as CASSDTGGASEKLFF.

CDR3 bases: TGTGCCACCAGCGCAAACCTGGGACAGGGGGCCAACACTGAAGCTTTCTTT. Protein: CATSANLGQGANTEAFF. This chain joins TRBV15 and TRBJ1-1; 12 bases agree with TRBD1. The CDR3 has 17 residues. Germline assignment: CDR1 LNHNV and CDR2 YYDKDF (reference sequence). With 5 bases clipped from V and 2 bases from J, the junction kept 9 bases outside the gene matches.

This clone was seen only once. This sequence joins TRBV2 and TRBJ2-3; 11 bases agree with TRBD2. CDR3 length: 16 residues. The V gene's germline CDR1 is SNHLY and CDR2 FYNNEI. V was clipped by 3 bases and J by 3 bases; unmatched bases: 5. The CDR3 sequence: CASSETSGMDTDTQYF. The CDR3 bases are TGTGCCAGCAGTGAGACTAGCGGGATGGATACAGATACGCAGTATTTT.

V and J are TRBV6-1 and TRBJ2-2; TRBD2 matches at 9 bases. This CDR3 is 18 amino acids long. Germline V gene sequence: CDR1 MNHNS, CDR2 SASEGT. Trimming took 2 bases from V and 1 from J; bases not matched to a gene: 8. The CDR3 is CASSEFQGTSLNTGELFF. The CDR3 DNA follows: TGTGCCAGCAGTGAATTCCAGGGGACTAGCCTGAACACCGGGGAGCTGTTTTTT.

The chain has TRBV9 and TRBJ2-7; D not resolved. V gave up 4 bases and J gave up 4 bases, with 12 bases separating them. This CDR3 has 13 residues. CDR1 SGDLS and CDR2 YYNGEE come from the germline V gene. In nucleotides, the CDR3 is TGTGCCAGCAGCCCCAAGAGTGGTTACGAGCAGTACTTC. Translation gives CASSPKSGYEQYF.

J is TRBJ2-4 and V is TRBV5-8, with 9 positions matching TRBD2. Germline trimming cut 0 bases from V and 8 bases from J; bases unmatched to any gene: 6. Germline assignment: CDR1 SGHTS and CDR2 YDEGEE. The CDR3 loop spans 15 amino acids. CDR3 residues: CASSLGLAEGDIQYF. The CDR3 DNA reads as TGTGCCAGCAGCTTGGGACTAGCGGAGGGGGACATTCAGTACTTC.